This TCR beta chain comes out of a study of regulatory T cells in long-lasting Graves disease. This CDR3 comprises 16 residues. In germline, CDR1 is SGDLS, CDR2 YYNGEE. The V and J ends lost 3 bases and 2 bases, in that order; junction bases with no gene match: 4. Time point noted: newly diagnosed GD, antithyroid drugs for less than 3 months. After RNA was extracted from PBMCs, the TCR library was made from it. HTBI primers from iRepertoire and Arm-PCR of CDR3 regions yielded the TCR beta libraries. TCRdb called the multiplex PCR reads again in MiXCR, with one record for every CDR3 protein. Of fewer than 650,000 distinct CDR3 sequences detected, roughly 15% appear once; the ten largest clones hold about 11%. This clonotype has a handful of counts. The sample was also reused in another study, on T cells in Graves' hyperthyroidism and ophthalmopathy.

The clonotype originates from a man aged 18 to 29 with Graves disease. Sequencing was performed on peripheral blood mononuclear cells (PBMCs), taken at new diagnosis, from a patient treated with antithyroid drugs. The genes are TRBV9 and TRBJ2-1; 11 positions match TRBD2. The chain's CDR3 is CASSGGSGRAYNEQFF. The CDR3 DNA reads TGTGCCAGCAGCGGGGGTAGCGGGAGGGCCTACAATGAGCAGTTCTTC.